What follows is one T cell receptor beta chain and its context. There is no known antigen for this receptor. The library was prepared using the immunoSEQ multiplex PCR assay. For the multiplex PCR, a mixture combining 60 forward primers for TCR Vbeta segments and 13 reverse primers for TCR Jbeta segments was used. Amplification of the CDR3 region of rearranged TCR beta genes was performed with a multiplex PCR assay on genomic DNA. On the Illumina HiSeq System, the amplified TCR beta libraries were sequenced as 87-base-pair reads. From the authors' description of their analysis: In a later analysis, about 80 million unique TCR beta chains were counted across the roughly 670 repertoires, and roughly 10 million of these chains were shared by at least two donors. A nearest-neighbor algorithm error-corrected the raw reads and collapsed the reads into unique sequences, merging closely related sequences to remove PCR and sequencing errors. CDR3 sequences were aligned to IMGT reference sequences to assign V, D and J gene segments. For a sequence to be retained, a match of at least six nucleotides to both a V gene segment and a J gene segment was required. A rearrangement counted as productive if the CDR3 had no stop codons and remained in frame with V and J, and every other rearrangement counted as non-productive. CDR3 was defined according to IMGT convention as the region running from the second conserved V-encoded cysteine to the conserved J-encoded phenylalanine. The earlier analysis of a few hundred of the donors excluded sequences that lacked an unambiguous match to a single V gene segment. In an earlier analysis of about 590 of the donors, a V segment was called functional when productive rearrangements were above 56.7%, and segregating when the standard deviation between donors exceeded 5%. To diagnose cytomegalovirus status from the catalog of TCR beta chain sequences, a statistical classification framework was built. A later analysis assigned V and J genes by comparing TCR nucleotide sequences with IMGT/GENE-DB human TR gene sequences. Using the TCRdist pipeline, a later analysis assigned CDR3 sequences along with most-parsimonious VDJ recombination scenarios. A later analysis defined each TCR beta chain by its CDR3 amino acid sequence plus V-gene family, and excluded reads lacking a unique V-gene family. In a later analysis, 550 to 650 highly shared, low-generation-probability nucleotide sequences were removed to address suspected cross-contamination and a sequencing artifact. In a later analysis, a clonal expansion index was calculated for each public chain from normalized within-repertoire ranks of inferred template counts. In a later analysis, generation probabilities were computed with a VDJ recombination model fitted to out-of-frame rearrangements, and the resulting probabilities were checked against IGoR. In a later analysis, TCR-TCR, TCR-HLA and TCR-CMV co-occurrence was scored with hypergeometric tests, and a repertoire-size bias correction was applied to TCR pairs. To estimate false discovery rates, a later analysis permuted the HLA or CMV assignments 20 times. In a later analysis, co-occurring TCRs were grouped using DBSCAN, and TCRdist sequence similarity was added for clustering within HLA-allele-positive subsets. Repertoires with fewer than 30,000 or more than 120,000 public chains, plus five repertoires with anomalous nucleotide sharing, were excluded from co-occurrence clustering. Imported from immuneACCESS, the table was reduced by TCRdb to in-frame sequences with V and J called. These copies leave out some clones; in studies compared against another copy, an unresolved V gene accounts for under half, and the cause of the remainder is not known. V, J and clone size derive from that table, while D and trimming were established from the DNA sequence. This sample's table carries some 72,000 clones. 4.6% of the sample belongs to the ten largest clones.

The cohort comprised 670 or so healthy bone marrow donors. All cohort members were sampled while nominally healthy, although unrecorded immune exposures were likely present. The donor was CMV seronegative and was included in the group of several hundred seronegative cohort members. A peripheral blood sample was provided by each donor, and peripheral blood mononuclear cells were used for TCR beta sequencing. Genomic DNA was extracted from the blood cell samples with the Qiagen DNeasy Blood Extraction Kit. This record comes from a study of cytomegalovirus exposure and HLA in healthy donors (dated by TCRdb to between 2016 and 2019). Notes on the research overall: According to an earlier analysis of several hundred of the donors, about 170 million T cells yielded 100 million or so unique TCR beta sequences and approximately 280 Gb of sequence data. About 280 gigabases of sequencing data and around 90 million unique TCR sequences made up an early release that covered approximately 700 HLA-typed donors. The genetic ancestry cluster associated with self-reported Caucasian donors included 80% to 90% of the approximately 410 genotyped donors. The study aimed to test whether cataloging public T cell receptors could reveal signatures of past pathogen exposure. The T cell repertoires of 666 subjects were profiled by immunosequencing and related to cytomegalovirus serostatus. Along with the approximately 650-subject first cohort, a separate validation cohort of about 110 different subjects was used. High-throughput TCR immunosequencing, statistical association of individual TCRs with disease status, and machine learning were combined to predict cytomegalovirus infection status. A later analysis re-examined previously published TCR beta repertoires from around 670 donors and added high-resolution HLA genotyping to investigate patterns of TCR occurrence. In the later analysis, no new phenotypic data were used to find candidate immune exposures; instead, reliance was placed on TCR beta sequences and their occurrence across donors. In an earlier analysis of more than 550 of the donors, high-throughput TCR beta sequencing was used to judge whether each TCR beta V gene segment behaved as functional or pseudogenic. Donor age, sex, ethnicity and CMV serostatus were compiled together with the repertoire data. A later genetic analysis took genome-wide SNP genotypes for 398 of the 666 donors and used that subset as a discovery cohort. Every discovery cohort repertoire had been produced on one sequencing platform. Both class I and class II loci were covered by HLA typing, at four-digit resolution. Typing coverage varied by locus: roughly 629-640 donors for A, B, C, DRB1 and DQB1; more than 500 for DQA1; more than 600 for DPA1; fewer than 480 for DPB1. Because of strong linkage in the cohort, roughly five DR-DQ haplotypes were treated as single units for association and clustering. Among about 360 genotyped donors of the cohort, an average of around 240,000 unique TCR beta nucleotide sequences were sequenced per donor, around 20% of them non-productive. The full study reports these points: In an earlier analysis of around 600 of the donors, most TCR beta V segments appeared in productive rearrangements about 87% or about 30% of the time, broadly matching IMGT annotations. In the study, approximately 160 TCR beta chains were listed as associated with cytomegalovirus. For the cohort, immune exposure information was limited to CMV serostatus. Because counts were too low, roughly 17 rarely observed V segments, including chromosome 9 orphons, were left out of the earlier analysis of 587 of the donors. Compared with the approximately 670-donor mean, donors in an Asian-associated ancestry cluster had fewer N-insertions in productive TCRs, according to a later genetic analysis. A cluster of highly shared sequence variants was judged likely to be a technical artifact of the sequencing pipeline. Correlated functional status among segregating V segments might reflect linkage disequilibrium, but an unknown experimental factor could not be ruled out. Cytomegalovirus status was reported to be diagnosed by the classifier with high specificity and sensitivity in both the original and validation cohorts. The cohort was sequenced for TCR beta chains only, and without alpha or paired-chain data the features that could be detected were limited. HLA typing was unavailable for some donors at each locus, so association tests used only the typed subset. In a later analysis, most CMV-associated TCR beta chains were found to appear HLA-restricted, with HLA associations seemingly driven largely by CMV exposure. Specific HLA alleles were associated with 15,000 to 20,000 TCR beta sequences at a false discovery rate of 0.05 in a later analysis. In a later analysis, HLA-associated TCR beta chains were found to be more clonally expanded and to have lower generation probabilities than equally common non-associated chains. V-gene and J-gene trimming of TCR beta chains was associated with a missense DCLRE1C variant in a later genetic analysis, and the association was replicated in an independent cohort. Several of the top co-occurrence clusters appeared to be linked to parvovirus B19, influenza, CMV and Epstein-Barr virus, according to a later analysis. A few of the identified cytomegalovirus-associated TCR beta chains were confirmed in vitro to be specific for cytomegalovirus antigens. When HLA alleles, especially DR and DQ, strongly co-occurred, attributing TCR associations to individual alleles was difficult. It was suggested by the authors that the approach could potentially be generalized to other disease states and immunological phenotypes. Some IMGT-functional V segments, including TRBV6-2 and TRBV6-3, could not be told apart with the 87-base-pair reads, so those segments were excluded. While some public TCRs were present in many individuals, most TCR sequences turned up only very rarely across donors. The presence/absence analyses assumed that sequencing depth was roughly uniform across donors, and that assumption may not be true. A further reported finding was that TCR beta sequences accurately predicted the HLA-A and HLA-B alleles for most subjects in the first cohort. A later analysis found that TCR association rates varied across HLA loci, with DRB1 alleles showing the most associated TCRs and HLA-C alleles the fewest.

Taken from the germline V gene, the CDR1 and CDR2 loops are LGHNA and YSLEER. Trimming takes 4 bases off V and 7 bases off J; junction bases not matched to a gene: 9. The CDR3 holds 15 amino acids from the cysteine to the phenylalanine. Only the CDR3 DNA is retained, 45 bases long and in frame from the first base. The TCR sequence derives from a man under 40 in good health and CMV-seronegative. The rearranged chain carries TRBV4-3 and TRBJ1-4, with 7 middle bases fitting TRBD1. The source material was PBMCs. The bases are TGCGCCAGCAGCCTCCAACAGGGGAGGAGTGAAAAACTGTTTTTT. Its protein reads: CASSLQQGRSEKLFF.